This T cell receptor (beta chain) emerged from a study of control samples from healthy donors and cancer patients (dated by TCRdb to the early 2020s). Libraries were built with the immunoSEQ multiplex PCR assay. TCRdb provides this immuneACCESS table in a form limited to in-frame rearrangements. Some clones are lacking; in checked studies, under half of them reflect an unresolved V gene, and why the rest are absent is not known. For this sample the table gives over 100,000 clones, of which 88% were detected only once. Clones ranked in the top ten supply roughly 3.4% of the sample. Reading the germline V gene gives CDR1 SNHLY and CDR2 FYNNEI. Its CDR3 holds 18 amino acids, cysteine through phenylalanine. The CDR3 DNA has 54 bases and is translated from base 1. Compared with germline, V lacks 9 bases and J lacks 0 bases; bases without a gene match: 16. With respect to this clone: Its antigen is not yet known. No qualities accompany the bases; no much larger clone lies one base away.

Sample: blood. The clonotype comes from a man in his forties in good health. The rearranged segments are TRBV2 and TRBJ2-1; TRBD2 aligns with 8 central bases. The DNA reads TGTGCCAGGGACGGGAAAAAGCGGGGGTTAACCTCCTACAATGAGCAGTTCTTC. It specifies CARDGKKRGLTSYNEQFF.